The 5 T cell receptor beta chains listed next were all sequenced from one sample in a study of OX40 agonist ivuxolimab in advanced cancers. Measured with immunoSEQ multiplex PCR; TCRdb has only the in-frame clones, and not every one. The profile shows about 120,000 clones, about nine tenths of them singletons. The sample was CD4+ or CD8+ T cells sorted from blood, taken in a trial of the OX40 agonist ivuxolimab. These receptors were obtained from an adult with an advanced solid tumor such as melanoma, head and neck, liver or kidney cancer.

The V call is TRBV9, the J call TRBJ1-3; D might be TRBD1 (6 bases). This CDR3 region has 17 residues. Germline CDR1 reads SGDLS; CDR2 reads YYNGEE. V dropped 4 bases and J dropped 4 bases, with 21 bases sitting between them. Here the CDR3 reads CASSRNPTGTPGNTIYF. As DNA, the CDR3 is TGTGCCAGCAGCCGGAATCCGACCGGGACACCCGGAAACACCATATATTTT.

The chain carries TRBV5-5 and TRBJ2-2; D is unresolved. The V and J ends lost 2 bases and 6 bases respectively, with 14 bases between them. Germline V lookup: CDR1 SGHKS, CDR2 YYEKEE (reference sequence). This CDR3 is built from 15 residues. CDR3 coding DNA: TGTGCCAGCAGCTTAAAACAGTTGCTCCCCGGGGAGCTGTTTTTT. Translating it yields CASSLKQLLPGELFF.

V gene TRBV18 combines with J gene TRBJ1-2; 11 bases align to TRBD1. Unmatched junction bases numbered 6, after V lost 3 bases and J lost 6 bases. CDR3 length: 15 amino acids. The germline gives CDR1 KGHSH, CDR2 LQKENI. The CDR3 here is CASSPGTGGIDGYTF. DNA of the CDR3: TGTGCCAGCTCACCCGGGACAGGGGGGATAGATGGCTACACCTTC.

V and J are TRBV19 and TRBJ1-3, with no clear D. The CDR3 is 16 residues long. Germline V CDR1 and CDR2: LNHDA, SQIVND (reference sequence). The V gene lost 5 bases and the J gene lost 2 bases, with 16 bases spanning the gap. The CDR3 region is CASSPIPKRTGNTIYF. CDR3 nucleotide sequence: TGTGCCAGTAGTCCCATCCCGAAAAGAACTGGAAACACCATATATTTT. The whole variable domain, remainder taken from reference TRBV19 and TRBJ1-3, is DGGITQSPKYLFRKEGQNVTLSCEQNLNHDAMYWYRQDPGQGLRLIYYSQIVNDFQKGDIAEGYSVSREKKESFPLTVTSAQKNPTAFYLCASSPIPKRTGNTIYFGEGSWLTVV.

This chain connects TRBV5-1 to TRBJ2-2; D perhaps matches TRBD1 (5 bases). Germline V gene data show CDR1 as SGHRS and CDR2 as YFSETQ. The CDR3 covers 15 residues. With 2 bases removed from V and 0 bases from J, the gap between germline ends came to 8 bases. CDR3 loop: CASSLGVSNTGELFF. The CDR3 DNA is TGCGCCAGCAGCTTAGGGGTATCGAACACCGGGGAGCTGTTTTTT.